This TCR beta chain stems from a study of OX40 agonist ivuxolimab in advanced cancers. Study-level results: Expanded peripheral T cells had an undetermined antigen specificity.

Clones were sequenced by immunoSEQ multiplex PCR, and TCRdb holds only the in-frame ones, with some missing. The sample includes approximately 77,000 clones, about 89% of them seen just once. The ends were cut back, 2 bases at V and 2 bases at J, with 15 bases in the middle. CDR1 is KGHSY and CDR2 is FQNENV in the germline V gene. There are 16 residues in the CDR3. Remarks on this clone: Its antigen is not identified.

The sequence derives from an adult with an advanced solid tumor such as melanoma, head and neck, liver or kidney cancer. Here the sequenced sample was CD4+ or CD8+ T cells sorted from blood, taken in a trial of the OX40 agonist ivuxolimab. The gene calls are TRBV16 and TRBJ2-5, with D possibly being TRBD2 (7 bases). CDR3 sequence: CASSQQGGGRQETQYF. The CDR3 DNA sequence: TGTGCCAGCAGCCAACAGGGAGGGGGGCGTCAAGAGACCCAGTACTTC.